Below are 12 T cell receptor beta chains sequenced from a single sample in a study of metastatic and nonmetastatic thyroid tumors (dated by TCRdb to 2018 to 2020). No patient had received any treatment before thyroid surgery. The library was prepared using PCR. The sequencer listed for this sample is Illumina HiSeq 4000. In TCRdb, the public reads were trimmed at Q25 with fastp and aligned with MiXCR, with productive beta chains retained. Within this sample are roughly 40,000 clones, with roughly a sixth of them counted one time only. The biggest ten clones account for 3.8% of the sample. The sample consisted of blood. These TCRs come from a female donor with papillary thyroid cancer or a benign thyroid nodule (not recorded which). Some clones in this sample may be carry-over from other donors' samples.

This clone was recorded many times. This rearrangement joins TRBV28 to TRBJ1-2, with D possibly matching TRBD1 (6 bases). Looked up from germline, CDR1 is MDHEN and CDR2 is SYDVKM. The CDR3 runs to 13 residues. The germline V and J ends were trimmed by 7 bases and 5 bases, with 14 bases remaining between them. CDR3 in DNA: TGTGCCAGCACCAAGACAGGAAGATATGGCTACACCTTC. The encoded protein is CASTKTGRYGYTF.

Many counts were recorded for this clone. The V call is TRBV6-2 or TRBV6-3, the J call TRBJ2-3; D not resolved. Trimming took off 2 bases at V and 1 base at J, with 1 base between the two ends. Germline V gene sequence: CDR1 MNHEY, CDR2 SVGEGT. The CDR3 sequence is 12 residues long. For the CDR3, the DNA is TGTGCCAGCAGTTACCGCACAGATACGCAGTATTTT. As protein: CASSYRTDTQYF.

The CDR3 DNA sequence: TGTGCCAGTAGTAAACTCAGCCAAGAGACCCAGTACTTC. Its translation is CASSKLSQETQYF. The chain has TRBV19 and TRBJ2-5; no clear D. The germline V and J ends were trimmed by 4 bases and 1 base, with 7 bases remaining between them. In germline, CDR1 is LNHDA, CDR2 SQIVND (reference sequence). The CDR3 covers 13 residues.

In its sample, this clone was seen many times. The chain employs TRBV10-3 and TRBJ2-1; possibly TRBD1 for D (6 bases). CDR1 is ENHRY, CDR2 SYGVKD, per germline. V lost 6 bases and J lost 4, with 13 bases in between. CDR3 size: 14 residues. The CDR3 DNA reads as TGTGCCATCAGATGGACAGAAGAATACAATGAGCAGTTCTTC. Protein: CAIRWTEEYNEQFF.

Within the sample, this clone is medium-sized. This chain joins TRBV6-1 and TRBJ1-6, with D perhaps matching TRBD1 (5 bases). CDR1 MNHNS and CDR2 SASEGT come from the germline V gene. V was shortened by 3 bases and J by 9 bases, with 15 bases between the two germline ends. The CDR3 loop spans 15 amino acids. The CDR3 region has the DNA TGTGCCAGCAGTGACGCCTCAGGGATAGGTTCACCCCTCCACTTT. It translates to CASSDASGIGSPLHF.

This clone was counted many times. This sequence joins TRBV2 and TRBJ2-1; 10 bases fit TRBD2. CDR1 SNHLY and CDR2 FYNNEI come from the germline V gene. The CDR3 loop spans 14 amino acids. After removal of 5 bases from V and 8 bases from J, the junction contained 6 bases not matched to a gene. CDR3 amino acids: CASSQGLAMDEQFF. Here the CDR3 DNA reads TGTGCCAGCAGTCAGGGACTAGCGATGGATGAGCAGTTCTTC.

This clone was detected ten times or more. The chain uses TRBV28 and TRBJ2-3, with 15 bases fitting TRBD2. The J segment lost 3 bases and the V segment lost 5 bases, leaving 6 bases of the junction unmatched. Germline V gives CDR1 MDHEN, CDR2 SYDVKM. CDR3 length equals 17 residues. CDR3 amino acids: CASSPGTSGRRTDTQYF. The CDR3, as DNA: TGTGCCAGCAGTCCCGGGACTAGCGGGAGGCGGACAGATACGCAGTATTTT.

The table lists this clone with many counts. V is TRBV2 and J is TRBJ2-1; D is undetermined. The CDR3 is 14 amino acids. Germline V gene sequence: CDR1 SNHLY, CDR2 FYNNEI. V was cut by 10 bases and J by 6 bases, with 19 bases left in between. The CDR3 spells CATMGITPSNEQFF. CDR3 sequence (DNA): TGTGCCACCATGGGCATCACCCCCAGCAATGAGCAGTTCTTC.

This clone was seen only a few times. Since a much larger clone is just one base distant, this may be a read error. J is TRBJ2-1 and V is TRBV29-1; 13 positions match TRBD2. The trim removed 3 bases at V and 11 bases at J, leaving 10 bases unmatched. This CDR3 comprises 15 residues. Germline V lookup: CDR1 SQVTM, CDR2 ANQGSEA. DNA of the CDR3: TGCAGCGTTGACGTAACTAGCGGGGGGGCTATCAAGCAGTTCTTC. Its translation: CSVDVTSGGAIKQFF.

This clone has ten or more counts. The J gene is TRBJ2-5, the V gene TRBV20-1; 11 bases agree with TRBD2. V shed 5 bases and J 5 bases; nucleotides not matched to a gene: 7. This CDR3 contains 14 residues. Germline V gene sequence: CDR1 DFQATT, CDR2 SNEGSKA (reference sequence). CDR3 in DNA: TGCAGTGCTGAGAGGGCTAGCGGGGGGGAGACCCAGTACTTC. It translates to CSAERASGGETQYF.

V and J are TRBV20-1 and TRBJ2-1; D not resolved. Germline V gene data show CDR1 as DFQATT and CDR2 as SNEGSKA (reference sequence). V lost 4 bases, J lost 8 bases, and 18 bases lay in between. This CDR3 contains 14 residues. The CDR3 here is CSAIPVRLTDEQFF. In DNA, the CDR3 is TGCAGTGCTATCCCGGTACGACTTACGGATGAGCAGTTCTTC.

This clone was recorded at least ten times. The chain carries TRBV7-2 and TRBJ2-5; 8 nucleotides agree with TRBD1. Germline assignment: CDR1 SGHTA and CDR2 FQGNSA. The CDR3 covers 15 residues. The J segment lost 0 bases and the V segment lost 1 base, leaving 1 base of the junction unmatched. The CDR3 loop reads CASSLGDRHQETQYF. As DNA, the CDR3 is TGTGCCAGCAGCTTAGGGGACAGGCACCAAGAGACCCAGTACTTC. The full variable domain, with the rest looked up from reference TRBV7-2 and TRBJ2-5, is GAGVSQSPSNKVTEKGKDVELRCDPISGHTALYWYRQSLGQGLEFLIYFQGNSAPDKSGLPSDRFSAERTGGSVSTLTIQRTQQEDSAVYLCASSLGDRHQETQYFGPGTRLLVL.